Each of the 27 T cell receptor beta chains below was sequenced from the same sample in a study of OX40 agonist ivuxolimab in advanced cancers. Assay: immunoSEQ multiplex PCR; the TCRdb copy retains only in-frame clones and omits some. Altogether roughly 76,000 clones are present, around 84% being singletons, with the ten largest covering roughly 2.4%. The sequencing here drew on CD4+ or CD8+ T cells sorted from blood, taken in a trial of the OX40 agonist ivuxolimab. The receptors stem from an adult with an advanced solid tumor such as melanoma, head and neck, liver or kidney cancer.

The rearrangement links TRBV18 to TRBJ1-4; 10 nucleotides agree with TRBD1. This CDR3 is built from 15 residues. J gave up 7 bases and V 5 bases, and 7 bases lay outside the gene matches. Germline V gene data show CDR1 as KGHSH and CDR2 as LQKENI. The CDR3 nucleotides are TGTGCCAGCTCATCGCCGGGACAGGGGACTGAAAAACTGTTTTTT. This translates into CASSSPGQGTEKLFF.

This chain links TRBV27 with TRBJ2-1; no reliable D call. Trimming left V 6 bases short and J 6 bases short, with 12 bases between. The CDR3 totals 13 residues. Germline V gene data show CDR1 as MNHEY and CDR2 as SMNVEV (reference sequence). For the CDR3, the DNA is TGTGCCAGCAGGGATCATGTGGTCAATGAGCAGTTCTTC. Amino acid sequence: CASRDHVVNEQFF.

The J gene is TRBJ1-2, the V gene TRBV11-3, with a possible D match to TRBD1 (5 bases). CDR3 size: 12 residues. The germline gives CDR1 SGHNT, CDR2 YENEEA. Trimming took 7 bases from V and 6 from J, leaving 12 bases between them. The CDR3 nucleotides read TGTGCCAGCAAAGAAGGGGAGGATGGCTACACCTTC. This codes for CASKEGEDGYTF.

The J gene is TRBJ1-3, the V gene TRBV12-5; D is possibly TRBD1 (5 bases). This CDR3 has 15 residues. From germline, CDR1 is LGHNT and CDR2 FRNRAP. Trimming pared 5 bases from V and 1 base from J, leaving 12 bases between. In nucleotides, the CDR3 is TGTGCTAGTGGTGTAGGGGCAGGGTCTGGAAACACCATATATTTT. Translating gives CASGVGAGSGNTIYF.

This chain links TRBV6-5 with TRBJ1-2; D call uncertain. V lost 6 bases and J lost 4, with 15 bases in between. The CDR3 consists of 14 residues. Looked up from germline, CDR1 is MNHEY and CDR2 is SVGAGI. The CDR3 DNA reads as TGTGCCAGCAGGTCCGGGGAAGAGGTCTATGGCTACACCTTC. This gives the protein CASRSGEEVYGYTF.

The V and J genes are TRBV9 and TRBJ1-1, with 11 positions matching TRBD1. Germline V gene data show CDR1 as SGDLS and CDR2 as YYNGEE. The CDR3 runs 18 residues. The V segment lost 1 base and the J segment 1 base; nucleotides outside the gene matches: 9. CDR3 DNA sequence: TGTGCCAGCAGCGTATCCGGGACAGGGGGAGGTAGGAACACTGAAGCTTTCTTT. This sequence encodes CASSVSGTGGGRNTEAFF. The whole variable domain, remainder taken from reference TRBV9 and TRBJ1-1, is DSGVTQTPKHLITATGQRVTLRCSPRSGDLSVYWYQQSLDQGLQFLIQYYNGEERAKGNILERFSAQQFPDLHSELNLSSLELGDSALYFCASSVSGTGGGRNTEAFFGQGTRLTVV.

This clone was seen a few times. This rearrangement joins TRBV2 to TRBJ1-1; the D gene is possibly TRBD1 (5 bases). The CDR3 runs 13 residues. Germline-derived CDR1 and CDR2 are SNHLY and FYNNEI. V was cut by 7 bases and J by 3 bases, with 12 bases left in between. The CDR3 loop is CASTTLGDTEAFF. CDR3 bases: TGTGCCAGCACTACCCTAGGGGACACTGAAGCTTTCTTT.

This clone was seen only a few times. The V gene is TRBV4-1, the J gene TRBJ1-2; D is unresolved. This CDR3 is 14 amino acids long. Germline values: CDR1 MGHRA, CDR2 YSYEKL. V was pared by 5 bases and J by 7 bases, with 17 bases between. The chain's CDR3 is CASSSEVSRGGYTF. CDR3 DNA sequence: TGCGCCAGCAGCTCCGAGGTCAGCCGAGGTGGCTACACCTTC.

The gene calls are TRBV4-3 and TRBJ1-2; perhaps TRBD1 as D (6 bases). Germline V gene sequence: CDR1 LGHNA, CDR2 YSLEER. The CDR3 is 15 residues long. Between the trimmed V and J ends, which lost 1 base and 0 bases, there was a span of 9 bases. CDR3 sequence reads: CASSQVGTTNYGYTF. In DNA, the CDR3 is TGCGCCAGCAGCCAAGTCGGGACAACTAACTATGGCTACACCTTC.

CDR3 coding DNA: TGCGCCAGCAGCTTGGAGGCCGAGCTTTACGAGCAGTACTTC. This translates into CASSLEAELYEQYF. The V gene is TRBV5-1, the J gene TRBJ2-7; no firm D call. V gave up 0 bases and J gave up 4 bases, with 11 bases separating them. Germline CDR1 is SGHRS and CDR2 is YFSETQ. The CDR3 totals 14 residues.

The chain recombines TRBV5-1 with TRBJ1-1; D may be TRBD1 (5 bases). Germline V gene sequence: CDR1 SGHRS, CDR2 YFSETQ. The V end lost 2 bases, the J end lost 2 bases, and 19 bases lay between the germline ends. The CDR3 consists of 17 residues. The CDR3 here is CASSFYLRTQANTEAFF. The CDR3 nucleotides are TGCGCCAGCAGCTTTTATTTGCGGACACAGGCCAACACTGAAGCTTTCTTT.

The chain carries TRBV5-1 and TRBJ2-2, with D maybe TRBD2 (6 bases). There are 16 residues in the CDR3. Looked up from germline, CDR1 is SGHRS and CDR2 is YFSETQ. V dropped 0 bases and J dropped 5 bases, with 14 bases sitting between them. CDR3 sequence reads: CASSLGSGGGTGELFF. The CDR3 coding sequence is TGCGCCAGCAGCTTGGGATCCGGGGGTGGAACCGGGGAGCTGTTTTTT.

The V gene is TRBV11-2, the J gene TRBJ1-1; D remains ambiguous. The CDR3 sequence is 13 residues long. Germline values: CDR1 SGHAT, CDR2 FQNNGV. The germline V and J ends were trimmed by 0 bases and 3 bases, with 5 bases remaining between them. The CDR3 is CASSLDSYTEAFF. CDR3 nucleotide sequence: TGTGCCAGCAGCTTAGACAGTTACACTGAAGCTTTCTTT.

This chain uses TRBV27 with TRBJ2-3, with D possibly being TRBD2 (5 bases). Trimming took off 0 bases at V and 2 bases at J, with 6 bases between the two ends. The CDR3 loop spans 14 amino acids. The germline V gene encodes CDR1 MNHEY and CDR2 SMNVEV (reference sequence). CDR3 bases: TGTGCCAGCAGTTTATCAGCGGCCACAGATACGCAGTATTTT. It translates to CASSLSAATDTQYF.

The CDR3 loop is CASSLFSGGAPETQYF. The CDR3 DNA is TGTGCCAGCAGTTTATTTAGCGGGGGGGCGCCAGAGACCCAGTACTTC. This chain links TRBV27 with TRBJ2-5, with 11 nucleotides matching TRBD2. The V gene's germline CDR1 is MNHEY and CDR2 SMNVEV (reference sequence). V gave up 1 base and J gave up 4 bases; unmatched junction bases: 5. CDR3 size: 16 residues.

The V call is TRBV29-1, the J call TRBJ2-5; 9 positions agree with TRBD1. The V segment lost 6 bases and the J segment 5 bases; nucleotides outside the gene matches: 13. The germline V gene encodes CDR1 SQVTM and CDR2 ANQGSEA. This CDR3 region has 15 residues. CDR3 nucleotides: TGCAGCGTCCAACGGGGGACAGGGCGTTGGGAGACCCAGTACTTC. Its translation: CSVQRGTGRWETQYF. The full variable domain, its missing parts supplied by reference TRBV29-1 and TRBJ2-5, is SAVISQKPSRDICQRGTSLTIQCQVDSQVTMMFWYRQQPGQSLTLIATANQGSEATYESGFVIDKFPISRPNLTFSTLTVSNMSPEDSSIYLCSVQRGTGRWETQYFGPGTRLLVL.

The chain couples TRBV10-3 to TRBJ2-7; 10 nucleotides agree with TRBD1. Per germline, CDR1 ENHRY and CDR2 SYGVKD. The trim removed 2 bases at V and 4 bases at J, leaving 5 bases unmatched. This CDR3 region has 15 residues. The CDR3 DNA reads TGTGCCATCAGTGAGATGACAGGGGGCCGTTACGAGCAGTACTTC. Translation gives CAISEMTGGRYEQYF.

CDR3 sequence (DNA): TGTGCCAGCCGACCCGGGGGGCTTGGAGATACGCAGTATTTT. It specifies CASRPGGLGDTQYF. This chain uses TRBV6-4 with TRBJ2-3; tentative D call: TRBD2 (7 bases). The CDR3 is made up of 14 amino acids. Looked up from germline, CDR1 is MRHNA and CDR2 is SNTAGT. V was cut by 8 bases and J by 5 bases, with 17 bases left in between.

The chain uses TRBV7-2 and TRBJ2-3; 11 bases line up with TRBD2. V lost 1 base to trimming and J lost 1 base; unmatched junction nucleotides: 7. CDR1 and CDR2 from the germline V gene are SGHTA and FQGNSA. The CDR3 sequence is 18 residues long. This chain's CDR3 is CASSLGVAGGLGTDTQYF. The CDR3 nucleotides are TGTGCCAGCAGCTTAGGAGTAGCGGGGGGGCTCGGCACAGATACGCAGTATTTT.

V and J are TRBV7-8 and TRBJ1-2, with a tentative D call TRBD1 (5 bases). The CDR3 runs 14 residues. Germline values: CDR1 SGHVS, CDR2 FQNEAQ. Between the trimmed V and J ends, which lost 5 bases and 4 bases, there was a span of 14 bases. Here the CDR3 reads CASSPDIDRYGYTF. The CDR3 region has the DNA TGTGCCAGCAGCCCGGACATCGATCGCTATGGCTACACCTTC.

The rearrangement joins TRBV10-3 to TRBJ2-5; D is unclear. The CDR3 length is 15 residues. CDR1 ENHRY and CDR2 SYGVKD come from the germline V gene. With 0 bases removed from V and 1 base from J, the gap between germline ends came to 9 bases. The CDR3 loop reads CAISESLTVQETQYF. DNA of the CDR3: TGTGCCATCAGTGAGTCACTCACGGTCCAAGAGACCCAGTACTTC.

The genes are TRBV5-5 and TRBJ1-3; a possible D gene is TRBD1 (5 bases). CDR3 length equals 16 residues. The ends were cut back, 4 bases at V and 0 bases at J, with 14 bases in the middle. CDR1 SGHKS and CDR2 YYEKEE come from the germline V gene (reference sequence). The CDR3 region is CASSGAGQISGNTIYF. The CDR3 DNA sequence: TGTGCCAGCAGCGGGGCAGGACAAATCTCTGGAAACACCATATATTTT.

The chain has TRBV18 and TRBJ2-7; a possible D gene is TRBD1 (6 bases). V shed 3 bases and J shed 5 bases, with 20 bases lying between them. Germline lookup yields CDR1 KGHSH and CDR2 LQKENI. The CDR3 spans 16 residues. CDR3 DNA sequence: TGTGCCAGCTCACCTGTATTCTTGGCAGGGGCGGACGAGCAGTACGTC. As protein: CASSPVFLAGADEQYV.

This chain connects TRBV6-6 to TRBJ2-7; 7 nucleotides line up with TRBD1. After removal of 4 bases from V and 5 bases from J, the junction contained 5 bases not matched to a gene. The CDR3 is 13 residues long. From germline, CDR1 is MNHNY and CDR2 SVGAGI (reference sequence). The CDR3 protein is CASSSDRVNEQYF. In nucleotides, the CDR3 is TGTGCCAGCAGTTCAGACAGGGTTAACGAGCAGTACTTC.

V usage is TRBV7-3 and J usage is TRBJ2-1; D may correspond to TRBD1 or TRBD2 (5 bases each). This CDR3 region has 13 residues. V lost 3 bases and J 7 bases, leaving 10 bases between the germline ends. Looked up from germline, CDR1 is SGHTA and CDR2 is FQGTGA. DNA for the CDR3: TGTGCCAGCAGCTTTCAATGGGGGAATGAGCAGTTCTTC. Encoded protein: CASSFQWGNEQFF.

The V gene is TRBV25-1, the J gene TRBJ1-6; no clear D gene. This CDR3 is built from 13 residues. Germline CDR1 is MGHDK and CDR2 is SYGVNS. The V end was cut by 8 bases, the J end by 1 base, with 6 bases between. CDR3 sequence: CASLGSYNSPLHF. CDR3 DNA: TGTGCCAGCCTGGGGTCCTATAATTCACCCCTCCACTTT.

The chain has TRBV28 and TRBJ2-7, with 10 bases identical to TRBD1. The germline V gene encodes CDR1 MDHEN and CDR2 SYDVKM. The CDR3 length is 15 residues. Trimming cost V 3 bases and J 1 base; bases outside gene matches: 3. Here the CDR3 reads CASSFGTGASYEQYV. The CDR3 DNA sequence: TGTGCCAGCAGTTTCGGGACAGGGGCTTCCTACGAGCAGTACGTC.